This T cell receptor (beta chain) was recovered during a study of T cell responses to AZD1222 COVID-19 vaccine. The assay was immunoSEQ multiplex PCR, and TCRdb's table has in-frame clones only and misses some. The sample includes about 110,000 clones, under 90% seen only once; the top ten take about 5%. CDR3 length: 14 amino acids. Germline-derived CDR1 and CDR2 are LNHDA and SQIVND (reference sequence). V was pared by 3 bases and J by 1 base, with 9 bases between. With respect to this clone: The antigen remains unidentified.

General study findings and limits: Donors were largely white British and mainly female; clonal diversity was possibly underestimated.

This sequence joins TRBV19 and TRBJ1-1, with no clear D. Sample: peripheral blood, taken on day 0 of AZD1222 vaccination. The clonotype was recovered from an adult in good health. For the CDR3, the DNA is TGTGCCAGTAGTATCCACAGTCGGAACACTGAAGCTTTCTTT. Translated: CASSIHSRNTEAFF.